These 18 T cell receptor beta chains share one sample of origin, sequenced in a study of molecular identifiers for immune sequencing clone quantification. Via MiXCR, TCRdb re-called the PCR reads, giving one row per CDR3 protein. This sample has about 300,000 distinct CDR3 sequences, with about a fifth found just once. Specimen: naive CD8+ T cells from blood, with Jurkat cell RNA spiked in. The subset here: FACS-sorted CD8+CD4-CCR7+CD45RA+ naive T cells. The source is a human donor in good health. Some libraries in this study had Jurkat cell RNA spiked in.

The CDR3 spells CASRSQGLAQPQHF. CDR3 in DNA: TGTGCCAGCAGGTCCCAGGGGTTAGCTCAGCCCCAGCATTTT. The chain has TRBV27 and TRBJ1-5; D might be TRBD1 (6 bases). Germline V CDR1 and CDR2: MNHEY, SMNVEV (reference sequence). The V end was cut by 6 bases, the J end by 6 bases, with 15 bases between. The CDR3 totals 14 residues.

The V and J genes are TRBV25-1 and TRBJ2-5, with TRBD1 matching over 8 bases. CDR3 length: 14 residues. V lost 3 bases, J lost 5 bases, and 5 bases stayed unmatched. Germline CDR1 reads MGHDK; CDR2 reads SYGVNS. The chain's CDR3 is CASSDRGRGETQYF. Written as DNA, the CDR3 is TGTGCCAGCAGTGACAGGGGGCGAGGGGAGACCCAGTACTTC.

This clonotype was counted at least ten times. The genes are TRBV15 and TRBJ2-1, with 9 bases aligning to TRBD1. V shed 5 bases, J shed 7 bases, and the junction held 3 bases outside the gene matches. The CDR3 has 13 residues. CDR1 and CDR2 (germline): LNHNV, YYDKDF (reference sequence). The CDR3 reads CATSSGTGNEQFF. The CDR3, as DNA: TGTGCCACCAGCTCAGGGACAGGGAATGAGCAGTTCTTC.

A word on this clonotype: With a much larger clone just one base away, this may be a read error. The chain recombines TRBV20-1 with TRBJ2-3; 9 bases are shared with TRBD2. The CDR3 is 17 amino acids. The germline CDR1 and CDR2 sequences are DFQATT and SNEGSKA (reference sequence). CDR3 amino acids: CSARDPLLAGFTDAQYF. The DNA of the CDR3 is TGCAGTGCTAGAGATCCTCTCCTAGCGGGATTCACAGATGCGCAGTATTTT.

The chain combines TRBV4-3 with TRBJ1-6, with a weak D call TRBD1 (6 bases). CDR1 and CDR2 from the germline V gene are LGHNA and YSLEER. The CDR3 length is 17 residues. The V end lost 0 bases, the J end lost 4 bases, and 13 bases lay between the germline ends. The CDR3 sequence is CASSQDLGAGYNSPLHF. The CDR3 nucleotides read TGCGCCAGCAGCCAAGATTTGGGGGCGGGATATAATTCACCCCTCCACTTT.

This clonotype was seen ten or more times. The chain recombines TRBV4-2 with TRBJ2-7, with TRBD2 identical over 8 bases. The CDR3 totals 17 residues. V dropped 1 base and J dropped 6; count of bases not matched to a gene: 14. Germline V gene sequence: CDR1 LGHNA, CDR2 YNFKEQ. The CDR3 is CASSQGGPGLVLREQYF. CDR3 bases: TGTGCCAGCAGCCAAGGAGGCCCGGGACTAGTTTTACGCGAGCAGTACTTC.

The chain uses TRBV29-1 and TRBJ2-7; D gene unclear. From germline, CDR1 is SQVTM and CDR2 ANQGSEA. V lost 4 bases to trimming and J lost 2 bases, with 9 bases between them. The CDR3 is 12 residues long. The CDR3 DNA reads TGCAGCGTTGTGGACGGTACCTACGAGCAGTACTTC. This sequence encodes CSVVDGTYEQYF.

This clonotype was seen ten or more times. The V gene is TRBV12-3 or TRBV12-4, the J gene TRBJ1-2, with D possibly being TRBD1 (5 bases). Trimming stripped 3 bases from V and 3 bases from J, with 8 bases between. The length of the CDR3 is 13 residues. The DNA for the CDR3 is TGTGCCAGCAGTTTTTCGGGGGACTATGGCTACACCTTC. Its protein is CASSFSGDYGYTF.

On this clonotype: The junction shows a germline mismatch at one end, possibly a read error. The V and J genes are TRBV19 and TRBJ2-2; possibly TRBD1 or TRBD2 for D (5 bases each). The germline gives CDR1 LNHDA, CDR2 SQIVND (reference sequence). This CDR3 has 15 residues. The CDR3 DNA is TGTGCCAGTAGTATGGCAGGGACGAACACCTGGGAGCTGTTTTTT. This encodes CASSMAGTNTWELFF.

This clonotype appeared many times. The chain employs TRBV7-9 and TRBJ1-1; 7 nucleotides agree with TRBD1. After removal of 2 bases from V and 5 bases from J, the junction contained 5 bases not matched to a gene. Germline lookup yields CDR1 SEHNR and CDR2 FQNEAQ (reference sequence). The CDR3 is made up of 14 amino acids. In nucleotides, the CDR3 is TGTGCCAGCAGCTTACAGGGGGAAGGTACTGAAGCTTTCTTT. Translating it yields CASSLQGEGTEAFF.

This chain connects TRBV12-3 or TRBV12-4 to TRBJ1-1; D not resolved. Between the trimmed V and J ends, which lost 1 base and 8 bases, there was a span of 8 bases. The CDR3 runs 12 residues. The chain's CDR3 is CASSLVRVEAFF. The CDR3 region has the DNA TGTGCCAGCAGTTTAGTACGGGTCGAAGCTTTCTTT.

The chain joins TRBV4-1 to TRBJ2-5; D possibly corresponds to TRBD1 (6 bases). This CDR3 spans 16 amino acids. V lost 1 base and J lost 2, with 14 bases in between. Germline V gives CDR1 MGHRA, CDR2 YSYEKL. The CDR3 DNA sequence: TGCGCCAGCAGCCAAGTCCCAGGGGTCGGTCAAGAGACCCAGTACTTC. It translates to CASSQVPGVGQETQYF.

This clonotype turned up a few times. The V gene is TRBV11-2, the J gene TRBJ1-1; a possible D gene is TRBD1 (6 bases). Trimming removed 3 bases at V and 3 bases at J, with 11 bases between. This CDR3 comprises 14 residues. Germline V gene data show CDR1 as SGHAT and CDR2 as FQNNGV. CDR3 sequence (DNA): TGTGCCAGCAGCTTGGACAGTTTGGACACTGAAGCTTTCTTT. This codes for CASSLDSLDTEAFF.

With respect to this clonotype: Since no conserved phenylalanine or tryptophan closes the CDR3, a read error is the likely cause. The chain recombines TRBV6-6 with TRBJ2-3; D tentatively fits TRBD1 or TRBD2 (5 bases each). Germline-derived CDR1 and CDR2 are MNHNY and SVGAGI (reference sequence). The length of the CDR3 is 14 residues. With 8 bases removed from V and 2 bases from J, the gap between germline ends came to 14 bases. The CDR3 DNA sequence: TGTGCCAGCCTCTCGGGGACCTACACAGATACGCAGTATTCT. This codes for CASLSGTYTDTQYS.

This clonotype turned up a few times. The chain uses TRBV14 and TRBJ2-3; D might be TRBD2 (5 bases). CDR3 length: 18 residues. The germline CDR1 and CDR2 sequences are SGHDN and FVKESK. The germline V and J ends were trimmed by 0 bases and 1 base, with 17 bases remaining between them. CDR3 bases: TGTGCCAGCAGCCAAGATTTGAGGCCGGGGTCAGGCACAGATACGCAGTATTTT. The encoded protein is CASSQDLRPGSGTDTQYF.

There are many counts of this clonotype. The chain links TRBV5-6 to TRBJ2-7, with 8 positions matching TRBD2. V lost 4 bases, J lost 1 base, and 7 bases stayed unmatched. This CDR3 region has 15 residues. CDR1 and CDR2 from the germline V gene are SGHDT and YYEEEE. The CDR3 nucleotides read TGTGCCAGCAGCCTGAGCGGGGGCCTATCCTACGAGCAGTACTTC. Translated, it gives CASSLSGGLSYEQYF.

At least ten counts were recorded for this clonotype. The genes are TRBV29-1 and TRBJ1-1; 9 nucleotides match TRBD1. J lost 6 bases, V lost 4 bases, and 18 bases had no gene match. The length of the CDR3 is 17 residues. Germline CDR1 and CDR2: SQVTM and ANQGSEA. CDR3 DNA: TGCAGCGTTGGGGGACAGGGTGGGGGTCCCTGGTTCTCTGAAGCTTTCTTT. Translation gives CSVGGQGGGPWFSEAFF.

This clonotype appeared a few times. For the CDR3, the DNA is TGCAGTGCTAGTATGAAAGAAAGGCCGGAGGAGGCCCAGTACTTC. Its protein product is CSASMKERPEEAQYF. This chain connects TRBV20-1 to TRBJ2-5, with D possibly being TRBD2 (5 bases). V was shortened by 3 bases and J by 9 bases, with 23 bases between the two germline ends. The germline gives CDR1 DFQATT, CDR2 SNEGSKA (reference sequence). The CDR3 length is 15 residues.